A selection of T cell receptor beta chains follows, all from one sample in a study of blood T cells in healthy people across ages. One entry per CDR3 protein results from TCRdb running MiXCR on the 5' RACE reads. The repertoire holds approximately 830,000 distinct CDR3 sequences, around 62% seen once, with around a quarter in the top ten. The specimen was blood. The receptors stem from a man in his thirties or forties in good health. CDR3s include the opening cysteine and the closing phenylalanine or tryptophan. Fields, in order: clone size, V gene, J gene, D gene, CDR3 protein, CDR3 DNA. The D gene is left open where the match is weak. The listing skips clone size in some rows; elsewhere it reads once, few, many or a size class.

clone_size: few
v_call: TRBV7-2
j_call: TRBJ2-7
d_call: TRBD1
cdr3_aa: CASSLRRDRINPVYNEQYF
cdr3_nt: TGTGCCAGCAGCTTGCGCAGGGACAGAATAAATCCGGTGTACAATGAGCAGTACTTC

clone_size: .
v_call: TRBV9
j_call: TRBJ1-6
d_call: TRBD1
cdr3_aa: CASSPGGTAQNSPLHF
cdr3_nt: TGTGCCAGCAGCCCAGGGGGGACAGCTCAAAATTCACCCCTCCACTTT

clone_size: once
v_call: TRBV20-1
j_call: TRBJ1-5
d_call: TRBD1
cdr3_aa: CSARGTAGSNQPQHF
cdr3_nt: TGCAGTGCCCGAGGGACAGCGGGCAGCAATCAGCCCCAGCATTTT

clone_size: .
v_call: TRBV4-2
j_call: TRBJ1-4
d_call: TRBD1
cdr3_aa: CASSQAAGGSEKLFF
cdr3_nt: TGTGCCAGCAGCCAAGCCGCAGGGGGGAGTGAAAAACTGTTTTTT

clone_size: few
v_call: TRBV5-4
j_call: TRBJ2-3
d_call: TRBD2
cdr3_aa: CASSLQRGGLTDTQYF
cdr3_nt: TGTGCCAGCAGCCTACAACGGGGGGGCCTCACAGATACGCAGTATTTT

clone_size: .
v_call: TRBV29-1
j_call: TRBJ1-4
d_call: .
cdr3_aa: CSVDLGSTNEKLFF
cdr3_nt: TGCAGCGTTGACTTGGGGTCAACTAATGAAAAACTGTTTTTT

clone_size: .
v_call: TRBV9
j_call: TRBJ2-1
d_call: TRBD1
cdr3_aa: CASSVTTGDYNEQFF
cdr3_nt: TGTGCCAGCAGCGTAACGACAGGGGACTACAATGAGCAGTTCTTC

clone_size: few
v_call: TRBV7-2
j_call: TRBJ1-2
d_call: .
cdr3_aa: CASSLAAWGAINGYTF
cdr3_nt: TGTGCCAGCAGCTTAGCGGCGTGGGGAGCGATAAATGGCTACACCTTC

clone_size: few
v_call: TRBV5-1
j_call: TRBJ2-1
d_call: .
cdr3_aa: CASSLGAGTKNEQFF
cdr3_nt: TGCGCCAGCAGCTTGGGGGCTGGGACAAAGAATGAGCAGTTCTTC

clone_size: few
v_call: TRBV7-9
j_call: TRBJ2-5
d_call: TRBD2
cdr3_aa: CASSPTIPGLAGLVKTQYF
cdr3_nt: TGTGCCAGCAGCCCGACTATCCCGGGACTAGCGGGATTGGTAAAGACCCAGTACTTC

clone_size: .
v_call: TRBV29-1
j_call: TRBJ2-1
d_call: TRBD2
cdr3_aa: CSVEGTSVETQFF
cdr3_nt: TGCAGCGTTGAAGGGACTAGCGTAGAGACCCAGTTCTTC

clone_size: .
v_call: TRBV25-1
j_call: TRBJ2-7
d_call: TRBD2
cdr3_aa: CASSGGLAGEAEQYF
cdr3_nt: TGTGCCAGCAGTGGGGGACTAGCGGGGGAGGCCGAGCAGTACTTC

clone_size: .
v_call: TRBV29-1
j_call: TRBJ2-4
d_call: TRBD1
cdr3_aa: CSVEGTGKNIQYF
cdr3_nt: TGCAGCGTTGAGGGGACAGGGAAAAACATTCAGTACTTC

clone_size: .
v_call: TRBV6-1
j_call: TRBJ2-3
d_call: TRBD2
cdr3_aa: CASSEVAGGDTQYF
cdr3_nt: TGTGCCAGCAGTGAGGTAGCGGGGGGAGATACGCAGTATTTT